Many counts were recorded for the clone carrying this T cell receptor beta chain. Its matching antigen is unknown. TCRdb reprocessed the reads via MiXCR and lists one record per CDR3 protein. The sample comprises roughly 760,000 distinct CDR3 sequences, roughly 35% of which are singletons, and under 3.5% rests with the top ten. The data belong to a study of T cell repertoires in cytomegalovirus infection. At the level of the study: Public TCR beta signatures provided an indication of both CMV infection and a matching HLA type.

The ends were cut back, 2 bases at V and 2 bases at J, with 9 bases in the middle. Germline values: CDR1 SGHTA, CDR2 FQGTGA. The CDR3 runs to 15 residues. Broader study findings: CMV carriers having the relevant HLA were flagged by cumulative public TCR beta family frequency. HLA-C-restricted CMV clonotypes gave the most frequent clonotype in two of eight donors.

The clonotype comes from a human donor in good health (CMV status not recorded). Some clones in this sample may be carry-over from other donors' samples. The chain combines TRBV7-3 with TRBJ2-2; D not resolved. Specimen: PBMCs. CDR3 sequence: CASSLSSANTGELFF. The DNA of the CDR3 is TGTGCCAGCAGCTTATCCTCAGCCAACACCGGGGAGCTGTTTTTT.